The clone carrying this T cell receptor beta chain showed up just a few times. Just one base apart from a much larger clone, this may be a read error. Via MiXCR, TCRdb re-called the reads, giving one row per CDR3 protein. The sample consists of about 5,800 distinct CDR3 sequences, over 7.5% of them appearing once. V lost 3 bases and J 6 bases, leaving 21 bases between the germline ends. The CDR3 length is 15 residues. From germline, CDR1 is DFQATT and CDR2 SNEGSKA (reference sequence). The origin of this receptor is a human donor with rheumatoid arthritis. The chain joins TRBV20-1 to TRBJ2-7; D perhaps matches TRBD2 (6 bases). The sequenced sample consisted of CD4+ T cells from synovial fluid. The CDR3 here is CSASLGAGRVAEQYF. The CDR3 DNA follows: TGCAGTGCTAGTCTCGGGGCGGGAAGAGTAGCCGAGCAGTACTTC.